A selection of T cell receptor beta chains follows, all from one sample in a study of cytomegalovirus exposure and HLA in healthy donors. Libraries were prepared by immunoSEQ multiplex PCR; TCRdb keeps only in-frame clonotypes and omits some of them. The sample includes more than 140,000 clones, about 64% of them seen just once. Sequenced material: PBMCs. The source of these receptors is a woman under 40 in good health and CMV-seropositive. Both conserved end residues are part of each CDR3. The D gene is left open where the match is weak. Expanded clones are given a class, and other clones once, few, many or no size at all.

clone_size: once; d_call: TRBD2; v_call: TRBV11-2; j_call: TRBJ2-7; cdr3_nt: TGTGCCAGCAGCTTGGCAGTTAGCGGGGGCGACGAGCAGTACTTC; cdr3_aa: CASSLAVSGGDEQYF
clone_size: NA; d_call: NA; v_call: TRBV29-1; j_call: TRBJ1-5; cdr3_nt: TGCAGCGTTGGTACAGGGACCGATCAGCCCCAGCATTTT; cdr3_aa: CSVGTGTDQPQHF
clone_size: NA; d_call: NA; v_call: TRBV14; j_call: TRBJ1-1; cdr3_nt: TGTGCCAGCAGCAACTTAAACACCCGGTGGGGAGGTGAAGCTTTCTTT; cdr3_aa: CASSNLNTRWGGEAFF
clone_size: few; d_call: TRBD1; v_call: TRBV6-6; j_call: TRBJ1-5; cdr3_nt: TGTGCCAGCAGTCCTAAGGCGGCAGGGGGCGGTCAGCCCCAGCATTTT; cdr3_aa: CASSPKAAGGGQPQHF
clone_size: NA; d_call: NA; v_call: TRBV23-1; j_call: TRBJ1-1; cdr3_nt: TGCGCCAGCAGTCAATGTCAGTCCCCCCCTGAAGCTTTCTTT; cdr3_aa: CASSQCQSPPEAFF
clone_size: NA; d_call: TRBD1; v_call: TRBV19; j_call: TRBJ1-4; cdr3_nt: TGTGCCAGTAGTACCCCCGGCGAGGGGACAGGGGCCTTATTTAATGAAAAACTGTTTTTT; cdr3_aa: CASSTPGEGTGALFNEKLFF
clone_size: NA; d_call: TRBD1; v_call: TRBV13; j_call: TRBJ2-7; cdr3_nt: TGTGCCAGCAGATTCGGACAGGGGGACTACGAGCAGTACTTC; cdr3_aa: CASRFGQGDYEQYF
clone_size: NA; d_call: NA; v_call: TRBV6-5; j_call: TRBJ2-7; cdr3_nt: TGTGCCAGCAGTTACTCCCCCCTTACCTACGAGCAGTACTTC; cdr3_aa: CASSYSPLTYEQYF
clone_size: NA; d_call: NA; v_call: TRBV7-9; j_call: TRBJ1-2; cdr3_nt: TGTGCCAGCAGCTTGGGGAAACAGGGTCACTATGGCTACACCTTC; cdr3_aa: CASSLGKQGHYGYTF
clone_size: NA; d_call: TRBD2; v_call: TRBV7-8; j_call: TRBJ2-7; cdr3_nt: TGTGCCAGCAGCCGCCTAGCGGGGGCCAAAGAGCAGTACTTC; cdr3_aa: CASSRLAGAKEQYF